This entry concerns a single T cell receptor (beta chain). Its antigen is currently unknown. This sample was included in a study of post-analysis software for immune sequencing data. General study findings and limits: The five TRBV segments detected at higher frequency in patients than in controls included TRBV5-6, TRBV5-1 and TRBV20-1. Multiple sclerosis patients showed significantly lower normalized Chao1 diversity than controls did.

The TCR beta cDNA libraries carried unique molecular identifiers. TCRdb reprocessed the PCR reads via MiXCR and lists one record per CDR3 protein. The profile shows 450,000 or so distinct CDR3 sequences, around 40% of them singletons. Germline CDR1 is DFQATT and CDR2 is SNEGSKA (reference sequence). This CDR3 comprises 14 residues. V gave up 5 bases and J gave up 9 bases; unmatched junction bases: 11. This sequence joins TRBV20-1 and TRBJ2-1; 9 bases match TRBD2. The clonotype comes from a girl between 10 and 17 years old with multiple sclerosis. Sequenced: blood. The CDR3 DNA reads TGCAGTGCTCCCGGGACTAGCCCTTATGGTGAGCAGTTCTTC. It codes for CSAPGTSPYGEQFF.